This TCR beta chain was sequenced for a study of cytomegalovirus exposure and HLA in healthy donors (TCRdb year 2017). At the level of the whole study: An earlier analysis of approximately 600 of the donors reported about 290 Gb of sequence data and roughly 100 million unique TCR beta sequences from about 179 million T cells. Approximately 300 gigabases of sequencing data and 70 million to 95 million unique TCR sequences made up an early release that covered 640 HLA-typed donors. The genetic ancestry cluster associated with self-reported Caucasian donors included 80% to 90% of the 398 genotyped donors. The aim of the study was to test whether cataloging public T cell receptors could identify signatures of past pathogen exposure. The study profiled the T cell repertoires of fewer than 850 subjects by immunosequencing and related them to cytomegalovirus serostatus. A separate validation cohort of some 130 different subjects was used in addition to the 666-subject first cohort. The study combined high-throughput TCR immunosequencing, statistical association of individual TCRs with disease status, and machine learning to predict cytomegalovirus infection status. A later analysis re-examined previously published TCR beta repertoires from hundreds of donors and added high-resolution HLA genotyping to investigate patterns of TCR occurrence. In the later analysis, no new phenotypic data were used to find candidate immune exposures; instead, reliance was placed on TCR beta sequences and their occurrence across donors. To decide whether each TCR beta V gene segment behaved as functional or pseudogenic, an earlier analysis of fewer than 750 of the donors relied on high-throughput TCR beta sequencing. Donor age, sex, ethnicity and CMV serostatus were compiled together with the repertoire data. In a later genetic analysis, genome-wide SNP genotypes for about 55% of the roughly 670 donors were used, and that subset was treated as a discovery cohort. Every discovery cohort repertoire had been produced on one sequencing platform. Both class I and class II loci were covered by HLA typing, at four-digit resolution. Typing coverage varied by locus: about 620-630 donors for A, B, C, DRB1 and DQB1; 500 to 550 for DQA1; approximately 570 for DPA1; 400 to 480 for DPB1. Five DR-DQ haplotypes were handled as single units for association and clustering, since linkage in the cohort was strong. Among some 410 genotyped donors of the cohort, an average of about 240,000 unique TCR beta nucleotide sequences were sequenced per donor, around 20% of them non-productive.

The paper's findings and limits, for the study overall: In a later analysis, the rate of TCR association differed among HLA loci, with DRB1 alleles having the most associated TCRs and HLA-C alleles having the fewest. Several of the top co-occurrence clusters appeared to be linked to parvovirus B19, influenza, CMV and Epstein-Barr virus, according to a later analysis. A cluster of highly shared sequence variants was judged likely to be a technical artifact of the sequencing pipeline. Broadly in line with IMGT annotations, most TCR beta V segments showed up in productive rearrangements about 87% or about 30% of the time in an earlier analysis of 450 to 750 of the donors. The authors suggested that the approach could potentially be generalized to other disease states and immunological phenotypes. In vitro tests confirmed that a few of the cytomegalovirus-associated TCR beta chains recognize cytomegalovirus antigens. Cytomegalovirus status was reported to be diagnosed by the classifier with high specificity and sensitivity in both the original and validation cohorts. A further reported finding was that TCR beta sequences accurately predicted the HLA-A and HLA-B alleles for most subjects in the first cohort. In a later genetic analysis, a missense DCLRE1C variant was associated with V-gene and J-gene trimming of TCR beta chains, and the association was replicated in an independent cohort. According to a later genetic analysis, donors in an Asian-associated ancestry cluster had fewer N-insertions in productive TCRs than the roughly 700-donor mean. CMV serostatus was the only immune exposure information available for the cohort. When HLA alleles, especially DR and DQ, strongly co-occurred, TCR associations were difficult to assign to individual alleles. Because counts were too low, under 20 rarely observed V segments, including chromosome 9 orphons, were left out of the earlier analysis of 587 of the donors. In a later analysis, HLA-associated TCR beta chains were found to be more clonally expanded and to have lower generation probabilities than equally common non-associated chains. In the study, some 160 TCR beta chains were listed as associated with cytomegalovirus. Because some donors lacked HLA typing at each locus, the association tests relied only on the typed subset. Linkage disequilibrium might explain the correlated functional status among segregating V segments, but an unknown experimental factor could not be excluded. Only TCR beta chains were sequenced in this cohort, and the absence of alpha or paired-chain data limited detectable features. According to a later analysis, most CMV-associated TCR beta chains appeared to be HLA-restricted, and the HLA associations seemed to be driven largely by CMV exposure. In a later analysis, 16,951 TCR beta sequences were associated with specific HLA alleles at a false discovery rate of 0.05. Roughly uniform sequencing depth across donors was assumed in presence/absence analyses, although this assumption may not hold. Most TCR sequences were observed very rarely across donors, whereas some public TCRs were present in many individuals.

On this clone: Its antigen specificity is not known. Base qualities are not at hand, and no much larger clone is one base apart.

The library came from the immunoSEQ multiplex PCR assay. The multiplex PCR relied on a mix of 60 forward primers for TCR Vbeta segments and 13 reverse primers for TCR Jbeta segments. A multiplex PCR assay on genomic DNA amplified the CDR3 region of rearranged TCR beta genes. The amplified TCR beta libraries were sequenced on the Illumina HiSeq System as 87-base-pair reads. The original pipeline was this. Across the roughly 600 repertoires, a later analysis counted approximately 75 million unique TCR beta chains, around 11 million of which were shared by at least two donors. Raw reads were error-corrected and collapsed into unique sequences with a nearest-neighbor algorithm that merged closely related sequences to remove PCR and sequencing errors. CDR3 sequences were aligned to IMGT reference sequences to assign V, D and J gene segments. For a sequence to be retained, a match of at least six nucleotides was required to both a V gene segment and a J gene segment. A rearrangement was called productive if the CDR3 had no stop codons and remained in frame with V and J, and every other rearrangement was called non-productive. Following IMGT convention, CDR3 was defined as the stretch from the second conserved V-encoded cysteine up to the conserved J-encoded phenylalanine. In an earlier analysis of more than 550 of the donors, sequences lacking an unambiguous match to a single V gene segment were excluded. In an earlier analysis of several hundred of the donors, V segments were called functional above 56.7% productive rearrangements and were called segregating when the between-donor standard deviation exceeded 5%. To diagnose cytomegalovirus status from the catalog of TCR beta chain sequences, a statistical classification framework was built. In a later analysis, TCR nucleotide sequences were compared against IMGT/GENE-DB human TR gene sequences so that V and J genes could be assigned. In a later analysis, CDR3 sequences and most-parsimonious VDJ recombination scenarios were assigned using the TCRdist pipeline. In a later analysis, each TCR beta chain was defined by its CDR3 amino acid sequence together with its V-gene family, and reads lacking a unique V-gene family were excluded. To address suspected cross-contamination and a sequencing artifact, a later analysis removed several hundred highly shared, low-generation-probability nucleotide sequences. In a later analysis, a clonal expansion index for each public chain was calculated from normalized within-repertoire ranks of inferred template counts. Generation probabilities in a later analysis came from a VDJ recombination model fitted to out-of-frame rearrangements, and those results were checked against IGoR. Hypergeometric tests were used in a later analysis to score TCR-TCR, TCR-HLA and TCR-CMV co-occurrence, with a repertoire-size bias correction applied to the TCR pairs. In a later analysis, false discovery rates were estimated by permuting HLA or CMV assignments 20 times. In a later analysis, co-occurring TCRs were grouped with DBSCAN, and TCRdist sequence similarity was added when clustering was performed within HLA-allele-positive subsets. Repertoires with fewer than 30,000 or more than 120,000 public chains were left out of co-occurrence clustering, as were roughly five repertoires with anomalous nucleotide sharing. TCRdb retrieved this table from immuneACCESS and kept in-frame rearrangements only. Not all clones are present; in checked studies, unresolved V genes account for under half, and no reason is known for the remainder. That table is the source of V, J and clone size, and D and trimming were worked out from the DNA. The sample table lists about 210,000 clones, around 80% of them with a count of one. The biggest ten clones account for about 6.1% of the sample.

In total, 500 to 700 healthy bone marrow donors made up the cohort. At the time of sampling, every cohort member was nominally healthy, though immune exposures that went unrecorded were likely present. The donor was CMV seropositive and belonged to the group of 250 to 300 seropositive cohort members. Each donor provided a peripheral blood sample, and peripheral blood mononuclear cells were used for TCR beta sequencing. The Qiagen DNeasy Blood Extraction Kit was used to extract genomic DNA from the blood cell samples. What was sequenced was PBMCs. This sequence originates from a man aged 35 to 55 in good health and CMV-seropositive.

At the DNA level, the sequence is TGTGCCAGCAGTTACTCCGAGAGCTCTGGAAACACCATATATTTT. It codes for CASSYSESSGNTIYF. The V and J segments used are TRBV6-5 and TRBJ1-3; confidence is insufficient to name the D gene. The V and J ends are trimmed by 0 bases and 0 bases, leaving 6 bases between them. The CDR3 measures 15 amino acids from cysteine to phenylalanine. Only the CDR3 region is kept as DNA, spanning 45 bases read in frame from base 1. The germline V gene yields MNHEY for CDR1 and SVGAGI for CDR2.